These T cell receptor beta chains were read from a single sample in a study of vaccination and CD4 T cells after COVID-19. MiXCR, run by TCRdb on the PCR reads, gives a single entry per CDR3 protein. The data contain 13,000 or so distinct CDR3 sequences, 45% to 65% of them singletons. No antigens are known for them. Sequences were obtained from CD4+ T cells from blood, cultured in vitro. The receptor set was obtained from a human donor who had recovered from COVID-19. CDR3s include the opening cysteine and the closing phenylalanine or tryptophan. The D gene is left open where the match is weak. Size is stated for part of the rows, as once, few or many counts, or as a class when the clone is expanded.

TGTGCCAGCAGCTTAGGAAGGGTCAATCAGCCCCAGCATTTT CASSLGRVNQPQHF few TRBJ1-5 - TRBV7-9
TGCGCCAGCAGCCGATATAACGGGGAAGATTCACCCCTCCACTTT CASSRYNGEDSPLHF few TRBJ1-6 - TRBV7-9
TGTGCCAGCAGCTCGACAGGGGGATTGAATCAGCCCCAGCATTTT CASSSTGGLNQPQHF - TRBJ1-5 TRBD1 TRBV6-1
TGTGCCAGTAGTACCCTTTTTATGCAGGTCGACTATGGCTACACCTTC CASSTLFMQVDYGYTF - TRBJ1-2 - TRBV19
TGTGCCAGCAGCTTAGCGGCCGGGGACACTGAAGCTTTCTTT CASSLAAGDTEAFF - TRBJ1-1 - TRBV7-2
TGTGCCAGCAGCGCGCAGGAAAATGAGCAGTTCTTC CASSAQENEQFF large TRBJ2-1 - TRBV9
TGTGCCAGTGGCAGATCGTTCTCTGGGGCCAACGTCCTGACTTTC CASGRSFSGANVLTF few TRBJ2-6 - TRBV30
TGTGCCAGCAGTTACGAGGGCACCGCATGGCCCCAGCATTTT CASSYEGTAWPQHF few TRBJ1-5 - TRBV6-2/TRBV6-3
TGCAGTGGAGGACAGGGCACAACCACCGGGGAGCTGTTTTTT CSGGQGTTTGELFF - TRBJ2-2 TRBD1 TRBV20-1
TGCAGTGCTGGACTCCCACTAGCGGACCACTACGAGCAGTACTTC CSAGLPLADHYEQYF large TRBJ2-7 TRBD2 TRBV20-1
TGTGCCAGCAGTTACTCAAGCTTCAGACAGCCCCAGCATTTT CASSYSSFRQPQHF few TRBJ1-5 - TRBV2
TGTGCCAGCAGCTTAGGGGTGGCCGGGGCGAACATTCAGTACTTC CASSLGVAGANIQYF few TRBJ2-4 - TRBV7-2
TGTGCCAGCAGACTTACAGGGATTAGCAATCAGCCCCAGCATTTT CASRLTGISNQPQHF few TRBJ1-5 - TRBV27
TGTGCCAGCAGCTTAGGGGCGGTACCCGCTAGCACAGATACGCAGTATTTT CASSLGAVPASTDTQYF medium-sized TRBJ2-3 - TRBV11-2
TGCAGTGCTAGAGCCGACACGGGAGGTAGGGACTACACCTTC CSARADTGGRDYTF - TRBJ1-2 - TRBV20-1
TGTGCCAGTACTCCAAAAGCGGCAGATACGCAGTATTTT CASTPKAADTQYF - TRBJ2-3 - TRBV19
TGTGCCAGCAGTTACCGCGGGGGTGGGGCGTTCCGCGGCGAGCAGTACTTC CASSYRGGGAFRGEQYF - TRBJ2-7 TRBD2 TRBV6-2/TRBV6-3
TGCAGTGCTAGTAACGGGCTAGCTTCTGAGCAGTTCTTC CSASNGLASEQFF - TRBJ2-1 - TRBV20-1
TGTGCCAGCAGCTCACAGAGAAATCAGCCCCAGCATTTT CASSSQRNQPQHF - TRBJ1-5 - TRBV7-2
TGCAGTGCTAGAGAGCAGGGTATCGCTGTATTATGGACGGCAGATACGCAGTATTTT CSAREQGIAVLWTADTQYF - TRBJ2-3 - TRBV20-1
TGTGCCAGCAGTCCTCGGGTAGGCTCCTACAATGAGCAGTTCTTC CASSPRVGSYNEQFF few TRBJ2-1 - TRBV7-9
TGTGCCACCAGCAGAGATGCGGGATCTGGAAACACCATATATTTT CATSRDAGSGNTIYF - TRBJ1-3 - TRBV15
TGTGCCAGCTCATCCGGGGTTTCTCAGCCCCAGCATTTT CASSSGVSQPQHF - TRBJ1-5 - TRBV18
TGCAGTGCTAGGGGGGACAACTCTGGAAACACCATATATTTT CSARGDNSGNTIYF - TRBJ1-3 - TRBV20-1
TGTGCCAGCTCACCAGGGGTGGCTGGCTCCTACAATGAGCAGTTCTTC CASSPGVAGSYNEQFF - TRBJ2-1 - TRBV18
TGCAGTGCTAGAGTCCGGGACTACGAGCAGTACTTC CSARVRDYEQYF few TRBJ2-7 - TRBV20-1
TGTGCCAGCAGTTCCAAATCCTACGAGCAGTACTTC CASSSKSYEQYF - TRBJ2-7 - TRBV27
TGTGCCAGCAGCCAATTACAGGGAAACAATCAGCCCCAGCATTTT CASSQLQGNNQPQHF - TRBJ1-5 - TRBV4-2